Presented here are 28 T cell receptor beta chains from one specimen sequenced in a study of cytomegalovirus exposure and HLA in healthy donors. The study ran its PCR with 60 Vbeta and 13 Jbeta primers. Generated by immunoSEQ multiplex PCR, the TCRdb table keeps only in-frame clones and is missing some. Here the sample spans under 150,000 clones, approximately 83% being singletons. The sequenced sample was PBMCs. The receptors were gathered from a male donor in good health and CMV-seronegative.

The chain combines TRBV11-2 with TRBJ2-1, with D possibly matching TRBD2 (6 bases). CDR3 length: 15 residues. Germline CDR1 is SGHAT and CDR2 is FQNNGV. V lost 3 bases and J 0 bases, leaving 9 bases between the germline ends. In DNA, the CDR3 is TGTGCCAGCAGCTTTGGCGGGGTCTCCTACAATGAGCAGTTCTTC. Protein sequence: CASSFGGVSYNEQFF. The entire variable domain, with the rest obtained from reference TRBV11-2 and TRBJ2-1, is as follows: EAGVAQSPRYKIIEKRQSVAFWCNPISGHATLYWYQQILGQGPKLLIQFQNNGVVDDSQLPKDRFSAERLKGVDSTLKIQPAKLEDSAVYLCASSFGGVSYNEQFFGPGTRLTVL.

This chain connects TRBV5-5 to TRBJ1-3, with a weak D call TRBD1 (5 bases). In germline, CDR1 is SGHKS, CDR2 YYEKEE (reference sequence). V was cut by 0 bases and J by 2 bases, with 12 bases left in between. The CDR3 covers 16 residues. The CDR3 DNA follows: TGTGCCAGCAGCTTGGCGGCCAGGGCAGCTGGAAACACCATATATTTT. Translated: CASSLAARAAGNTIYF.

The chain uses TRBV4-1 and TRBJ2-2; TRBD1 matches 10 bases. Germline V lookup: CDR1 MGHRA, CDR2 YSYEKL. The CDR3 loop spans 15 amino acids. Trimming at V came to 9 bases and at J to 4 bases, leaving 8 bases not matched to a gene. CDR3 bases: TGCGCCAGTACCGGGACAGGGGAGGTCACCGGGGAGCTGTTTTTT. Amino acid sequence: CASTGTGEVTGELFF.

CDR3 nucleotide sequence: TGCGCCAGCGGGACTCCCATGAACACCGGGGAGCTGTTTTTT. Translating gives CASGTPMNTGELFF. The rearrangement links TRBV4-3 to TRBJ2-2; the D gene is possibly TRBD2 (6 bases). With 8 bases removed from V and 1 base from J, the gap between germline ends came to 11 bases. The CDR3 is made up of 14 amino acids. From germline, CDR1 is LGHNA and CDR2 YSLEER.

The chain combines TRBV11-3 with TRBJ2-7; D is undetermined. CDR1 is SGHNT, CDR2 YENEEA, per germline. V was trimmed by 0 bases and J by 4 bases, leaving 7 bases between them. This CDR3 is built from 13 residues. CDR3 sequence (DNA): TGTGCCAGCAGCTTAGATTCCCAGTACGAGCAGTACTTC. The encoded protein is CASSLDSQYEQYF.

The rearrangement links TRBV5-4 to TRBJ2-1; 7 bases are shared with TRBD1. V was clipped by 1 base and J by 4 bases; unmatched bases: 8. This CDR3 is 16 amino acids long. Germline V gives CDR1 SGHNT, CDR2 YYREEE (reference sequence). CDR3: CASSLPPTGKYNEQFF. The CDR3 region has the DNA TGTGCCAGCAGCTTGCCTCCGACAGGGAAATACAATGAGCAGTTCTTC.

The V and J genes are TRBV4-3 and TRBJ2-7; D uncertain. Germline loops: CDR1 LGHNA, CDR2 YSLEER. The CDR3 loop spans 14 amino acids. Trimming shortened V by 3 bases and J by 7 bases, and 16 bases separated the two germline ends. The CDR3 DNA follows: TGCGCCAGCAGCCAGGGCCACGCAACCCGGGAGCAGTACTTC. The encoded protein is CASSQGHATREQYF.

This clone was seen a handful of times. The chain joins TRBV29-1 to TRBJ1-2; D is undetermined. CDR1 is SQVTM, CDR2 ANQGSEA, per germline. Between the trimmed V and J ends, which lost 5 bases and 2 bases, there was a span of 9 bases. This CDR3 comprises 12 residues. CDR3 bases: TGCAGCGTTAGAGAACAGAACTATGGCTACACCTTC. The encoded protein is CSVREQNYGYTF.

This chain links TRBV10-1 with TRBJ2-7; TRBD2 aligns across 11 bases. The CDR3 runs 14 residues. With 3 bases clipped from V and 6 bases from J, the junction kept 4 bases outside the gene matches. Germline V CDR1 and CDR2: WNHNN, SYGVQD (reference sequence). CDR3 protein: CASSETSGRGEQYF. CDR3 DNA sequence: TGCGCCAGCAGTGAAACTAGCGGGAGAGGCGAGCAGTACTTC.

The chain links TRBV4-3 to TRBJ1-1, with D unresolved. Trimming took off 0 bases at V and 7 bases at J, with 6 bases between the two ends. This CDR3 is built from 12 residues. Germline V CDR1 and CDR2: LGHNA, YSLEER. Here the CDR3 DNA reads TGCGCCAGCAGCCAAGATGGCCTTGAAGCTTTCTTT. Residues: CASSQDGLEAFF.

This clone was observed a single time. The chain joins TRBV5-1 to TRBJ2-1; D uncertain. This CDR3 is 15 amino acids long. Germline values: CDR1 SGHRS, CDR2 YFSETQ. V was pared by 1 base and J by 3 bases, with 11 bases between. This CDR3 is CASSLLGGVYNEQFF. CDR3 in DNA: TGCGCCAGCAGCTTGCTCGGCGGAGTCTACAATGAGCAGTTCTTC. Combining the CDR3 with reference TRBV5-1 and TRBJ2-1 gives the whole variable domain KAGVTQTPRYLIKTRGQQVTLSCSPISGHRSVSWYQQTPGQGLQFLFEYFSETQRNKGNFPGRFSGRQFSNSRSEMNVSTLELGDSALYLCASSLLGGVYNEQFFGPGTRLTVL.

A note on this clone: Compared with germline, one end of the junction differs, possibly owing to a read error. The V and J genes are TRBV13 and TRBJ2-5, with D possibly being TRBD2 (6 bases). The germline CDR1 and CDR2 sequences are PRHDT and FYEKMQ (reference sequence). CDR3 length: 12 amino acids. The CDR3 region is CASSLAEETQYF. CDR3 nucleotide sequence: TGTGCCAGCAGTTTAGCGGAAGAGACCCAGTACTTC.

This clone was seen a few times. The genes are TRBV6-1 and TRBJ1-1; weak D call: TRBD1 (5 bases). Trimming left V 5 bases short and J 7 bases short, with 14 bases between. The CDR3 is 13 amino acids. Germline CDR1 and CDR2: MNHNS and SASEGT. The CDR3 coding sequence is TGTGCCAGCAGTTTCCAGACAGTTCTTGAAGCTTTCTTT. It is translated as CASSFQTVLEAFF.

In DNA form, the CDR3 reads TGTGCCAGCAGTTTGGGAGGGGAGGGCAGTGGTGAGCAGTTCTTC. It yields the protein CASSLGGEGSGEQFF. This sequence joins TRBV27 and TRBJ2-1, with 7 bases identical to TRBD2. The CDR3 runs to 15 residues. Germline V CDR1 and CDR2: MNHEY, SMNVEV (reference sequence). Losses at the gene ends were 3 bases for V and 9 bases for J; bases not matched to a gene: 11.

A few counts support this clone. The rearrangement uses TRBV4-3 and TRBJ1-4, with D uncertain. This CDR3 comprises 14 residues. Trimming cost V 1 base and J 5 bases, with 8 bases left between them. Germline V gives CDR1 LGHNA, CDR2 YSLEER. The CDR3 DNA is TGCGCCAGCAGCCAAGGGACGGGGAATGAAAAACTGTTTTTT. Translation gives CASSQGTGNEKLFF.

The chain joins TRBV5-1 to TRBJ1-1; D gene ambiguous. V was clipped by 2 bases and J by 4 bases, with 6 bases between them. Germline V gene data show CDR1 as SGHRS and CDR2 as YFSETQ. The CDR3 consists of 12 residues. The CDR3 protein is CASSLGVTEAFF. The CDR3 coding sequence is TGCGCCAGCAGCTTAGGAGTCACTGAAGCTTTCTTT.

V gene TRBV5-1 combines with J gene TRBJ2-7, with a possible D match to TRBD1 (6 bases). V lost 2 bases to trimming and J lost 0 bases, with 12 bases between them. CDR3 length: 15 amino acids. Germline V gene lookup returns CDR1 SGHRS and CDR2 YFSETQ. In DNA form, the CDR3 reads TGCGCCAGCAGCTTTGATGGGGGCAGCTCCTACGAGCAGTACTTC. It codes for CASSFDGGSSYEQYF.

This chain uses TRBV7-8 with TRBJ2-1; perhaps TRBD2 as D (5 bases). Germline V gene lookup returns CDR1 SGHVS and CDR2 FQNEAQ. V shed 3 bases and J shed 9 bases, with 21 bases lying between them. The CDR3 runs 16 residues. DNA for the CDR3: TGTGCCAGCAGCTTTTGGGAACTAGAGCTCTTTCGTGAGCAGTTCTTC. Translated: CASSFWELELFREQFF.

The chain couples TRBV28 to TRBJ2-5; 8 bases align to TRBD1. The CDR3 consists of 15 residues. The J segment lost 4 bases and the V segment lost 3 bases, leaving 7 bases of the junction unmatched. The germline V gene has CDR1 MDHEN and CDR2 SYDVKM. The DNA of the CDR3 is TGTGCCAGCAGTTTGGGGCAGGGGGCTTTAGAGACCCAGTACTTC. This codes for CASSLGQGALETQYF.

The CDR3 DNA sequence: TGTGCCAGCAGTGAATCCGGGACAGGTCCCACAGATACGCAGTATTTT. Translation gives CASSESGTGPTDTQYF. The V gene is TRBV6-1, the J gene TRBJ2-3; 8 bases are a match to TRBD1. The V segment lost 2 bases and the J segment 2 bases; nucleotides outside the gene matches: 6. The CDR3 runs 16 residues. Germline V gene sequence: CDR1 MNHNS, CDR2 SASEGT.

The chain recombines TRBV5-1 with TRBJ2-7; 9 bases are shared with TRBD1. The germline gives CDR1 SGHRS, CDR2 YFSETQ. V lost 4 bases, J lost 4 bases, and 9 bases stayed unmatched. The CDR3 runs to 15 residues. DNA of the CDR3: TGCGCCAGCAGCCGTGGGACAGGGCCCCCGTACGAGCAGTACTTC. As protein: CASSRGTGPPYEQYF. The complete variable domain, with remaining parts taken from reference TRBV5-1 and TRBJ2-7, reads KAGVTQTPRYLIKTRGQQVTLSCSPISGHRSVSWYQQTPGQGLQFLFEYFSETQRNKGNFPGRFSGRQFSNSRSEMNVSTLELGDSALYLCASSRGTGPPYEQYFGPGTRLTVT.

This chain uses TRBV7-6 with TRBJ1-4, with D perhaps TRBD1 (6 bases). The germline V gene encodes CDR1 SGHVS and CDR2 FNYEAQ. V lost 5 bases and J 0 bases, leaving 13 bases between the germline ends. The length of the CDR3 is 16 residues. The CDR3 loop is CASSPRTVATNEKLFF. The CDR3 bases are TGTGCCAGCAGCCCCAGGACAGTTGCAACTAATGAAAAACTGTTTTTT. Variable domain in full (rest from reference TRBV7-6 and TRBJ1-4): GAGVSQSPRYKVTKRGQDVALRCDPISGHVSLYWYRQALGQGPEFLTYFNYEAQQDKSGLPNDRFSAERPEGSISTLTIQRTEQRDSAMYRCASSPRTVATNEKLFFGSGTQLSVL.

This clone turned up a few times. CDR3 nucleotide sequence: TGCAGCAATGCCCGGGACAGGGTCGACGAGCAGTACTTC. Its translation is CSNARDRVDEQYF. This chain uses TRBV29-1 with TRBJ2-7; 9 bases align to TRBD1. V lost 8 bases, J lost 5 bases, and 10 bases stayed unmatched. Germline V CDR1 and CDR2: SQVTM, ANQGSEA. The CDR3 is 13 residues long.

The CDR3, as DNA: TGTGCCAGCAGCTTAGACGCGTCCTACGAGCAGTACTTC. The encoded protein is CASSLDASYEQYF. V usage is TRBV7-9 and J usage is TRBJ2-7; D gene uncertain. Per the germline V gene, CDR1 is SEHNR and CDR2 is FQNEAQ (reference sequence). The CDR3 has 13 amino acids. Trimming pared 1 base from V and 1 base from J, leaving 5 bases between.

The chain carries TRBV27 and TRBJ1-1; tentative D call: TRBD1 (6 bases). Germline CDR1 MNHEY, CDR2 SMNVEV (reference sequence). V lost 3 bases to trimming and J lost 2 bases, with 13 bases between them. The CDR3 loop spans 15 amino acids. The CDR3 bases are TGTGCCAGCAGTTTGGGGACAAACTACAACACTGAAGCTTTCTTT. It encodes CASSLGTNYNTEAFF.

This clone appeared a few times. J is TRBJ2-2 and V is TRBV9; 7 bases line up with TRBD2. This CDR3 has 14 amino acids. V dropped 0 bases and J dropped 5; count of bases not matched to a gene: 1. Germline CDR1 is SGDLS and CDR2 is YYNGEE. The CDR3 here is CASSVVGGTGELFF. The CDR3, as DNA: TGTGCCAGCAGCGTAGTGGGGGGGACCGGGGAGCTGTTTTTT.

The chain employs TRBV4-1 and TRBJ2-7, with D possibly matching TRBD2 (5 bases). The germline gives CDR1 MGHRA, CDR2 YSYEKL. V lost 4 bases and J 2 bases, leaving 9 bases between the germline ends. This CDR3 contains 13 residues. The DNA for the CDR3 is TGCGCCAGCAGCCGGACCGGGACCTACGAGCAGTACTTC. As protein: CASSRTGTYEQYF.

V is TRBV7-9 and J is TRBJ2-3, with TRBD1 identical over 7 bases. This CDR3 spans 15 amino acids. Trimming removed 5 bases from V and 2 bases from J; junction bases left unmatched: 7. The germline V gene encodes CDR1 SEHNR and CDR2 FQNEAQ (reference sequence). DNA for the CDR3: TGTGCCAGCAGCCCACGGACAGGAGTCACAGATACGCAGTATTTT. Translating it yields CASSPRTGVTDTQYF.